This TCR beta chain was retrieved from a study of blood T cell repertoires in COVID-19. Overall study context: Some COVID-19 samples were acute and others convalescent; all came from the United States, Italy and Spain. PBMCs, B-cell-depleted T cells, or T cells were the source of the cDNA or gDNA that made up the material.

Germline V gene data show CDR1 as KGHSH and CDR2 as LQKENI. The CDR3 covers 15 residues. Trimming left V 6 bases short and J 1 base short, with 13 bases between. As originally analysed: The authors estimated nucleated cell counts from reference gene primer amplification. TCRdb keeps only in-frame clones here, not all; method: immunoSEQ multiplex PCR. That table supplies the V and J calls and clone size; D and trimming were determined from the DNA. The table shows some 180,000 clones, with over 80% occurring only once. This clone has more than one count but fewer than ten. Seattle patient enrollment occurred during active infection, with longitudinal follow-up thereafter.

The chain carries TRBV18 and TRBJ1-5; perhaps TRBD1 as D (5 bases). This sequence was found in a middle-aged woman with COVID-19, enrolled during active disease. Sequencing was done on a sample of peripheral blood. DNA of the CDR3: TGTGCCAGCTCCGGGGCGGGGCCGAGCAATCAGCCCCAGCATTTT. This sequence encodes CASSGAGPSNQPQHF.